One and the same sample provided the 11 T cell receptor beta chains below, sequenced in a study of OX40 agonist ivuxolimab in advanced cancers. The protocol was immunoSEQ multiplex PCR, while the TCRdb copy is restricted to in-frame clones and leaves out a portion. The data contain 75,000 to 80,000 clones, about 85% of them singletons. The source material was CD4+ or CD8+ T cells sorted from blood, sampled in a trial of the OX40 agonist ivuxolimab. These TCRs come from an adult with an advanced solid tumor such as melanoma, head and neck, liver or kidney cancer.

The rearrangement uses TRBV5-1 and TRBJ2-7; 8 bases align to TRBD1. Germline loops: CDR1 SGHRS, CDR2 YFSETQ. This CDR3 region has 16 residues. V lost 4 bases to trimming and J lost 7 bases; unmatched junction nucleotides: 16. In DNA form, the CDR3 reads TGCGCCAGCAGCGGTTCGCAGGGGGCAAGGTTTGTAGAGCAGTACTTC. Translating it yields CASSGSQGARFVEQYF.

In this sample, this clone turned up a few times. V usage is TRBV5-5 and J usage is TRBJ2-7, with a tentative D call TRBD1 (6 bases). Germline V gives CDR1 SGHKS, CDR2 YYEKEE (reference sequence). The CDR3 length is 13 residues. V was cut by 2 bases and J by 6 bases, with 12 bases left in between. The CDR3 nucleotides are TGTGCCAGCAGCTTAAGACAGGTGTCCGAGCAGTACTTC. This gives the protein CASSLRQVSEQYF.

This chain links TRBV11-2 with TRBJ1-6; perhaps TRBD1 as D (6 bases). The CDR3 spans 13 residues. Trimming removed 2 bases at V and 10 bases at J, with 9 bases between. Germline-derived CDR1 and CDR2 are SGHAT and FQNNGV. The CDR3 spells CASSLQGNSPLHF. The CDR3 nucleotides read TGTGCCAGCAGCTTACAGGGGAACTCACCCCTCCACTTT.

The CDR3 DNA reads TGTGCCAGCAGCTTAATAAGCGGTGGGGCCTCCTACGAGCAGTACTTC. This sequence encodes CASSLISGGASYEQYF. V and J are TRBV7-2 and TRBJ2-7, with D perhaps given as TRBD1 or TRBD2 (5 bases each). Germline CDR1 and CDR2: SGHTA and FQGNSA. The germline V and J ends were trimmed by 2 bases and 0 bases, with 14 bases remaining between them. The CDR3 runs to 16 residues.

The chain carries TRBV4-2 and TRBJ1-2; 10 bases are a match to TRBD1. The germline V gene has CDR1 LGHNA and CDR2 YNFKEQ. With V trimmed by 6 bases and J by 5 bases, 12 bases remained unmatched. The CDR3 has 16 amino acids. CDR3: CASRRQGADQGYGYTF. CDR3 bases: TGTGCCAGCAGACGACAGGGGGCGGATCAGGGGTATGGCTACACCTTC.

The CDR3 DNA follows: TGTGCCAGCAGCCCATGGACTGGCTCCTACGAGCAGTACTTC. It codes for CASSPWTGSYEQYF. The chain employs TRBV11-2 and TRBJ2-7; possible D gene TRBD2, 5 bases. V was clipped by 5 bases and J by 0 bases, with 11 bases between them. The CDR3 consists of 14 residues. CDR1 is SGHAT, CDR2 FQNNGV, per germline.

A few counts support this clone. The rearrangement links TRBV10-3 to TRBJ1-5, with D possibly TRBD1 on 5 matching bases. The germline gives CDR1 ENHRY, CDR2 SYGVKD. The CDR3 loop spans 12 amino acids. V was pared by 11 bases and J by 3 bases, with 11 bases between. The CDR3 loop reads CAVQGDNQPQHF. CDR3 coding DNA: TGTGCCGTCCAGGGTGACAATCAGCCCCAGCATTTT.

This clone was picked up a small number of times. The chain joins TRBV30 to TRBJ1-1; D remains unclear. Per germline, CDR1 GTSNPN and CDR2 SVGIG (reference sequence). The CDR3 spans 14 residues. CDR3 sequence reads: CAAYPGRPNTEAFF. The CDR3 region has the DNA TGTGCAGCATACCCGGGCAGACCGAACACTGAAGCTTTCTTT.

The chain uses TRBV5-1 and TRBJ1-1; D is possibly TRBD1 (5 bases). Per the germline V gene, CDR1 is SGHRS and CDR2 is YFSETQ. Deletions cut 0 bases from V and 1 base from J, with 13 bases between. The CDR3 sequence is 16 residues long. As DNA, the CDR3 is TGCGCCAGCAGCTTGGTCACGGGGGGTGGGAACACTGAAGCTTTCTTT. Amino acids: CASSLVTGGGNTEAFF.

DNA for the CDR3: TGTGCCAGCAGTTTCCGGTCCGGGGGTCCCGAGCAGTACTTC. Its protein is CASSFRSGGPEQYF. This chain links TRBV27 with TRBJ2-7, with D perhaps TRBD2 (6 bases). Germline-derived CDR1 and CDR2 are MNHEY and SMNVEV (reference sequence). This CDR3 region has 14 residues. V was pared by 3 bases and J by 6 bases, with 15 bases between.

The J gene is TRBJ2-5, the V gene TRBV11-2; 8 bases are a match to TRBD1. Germline CDR1 is SGHAT and CDR2 is FQNNGV. The trim removed 5 bases at V and 5 bases at J, leaving 13 bases unmatched. There are 16 residues in the CDR3. Written as DNA, the CDR3 is TGTGCCAGCAGCCCCGGAGGGGGCAGGGGGCGGGAGACCCAGTACTTC. Amino acid sequence: CASSPGGGRGRETQYF.